The clone carrying this T cell receptor (beta chain) was counted ten times or more. Other autoimmune diseases, uncontrolled infections, pregnancy and lactation each led to patient exclusion. The diagnosis combined clinical symptoms, thyroxine, TRAb, thyroid ultrasound and orbital computed tomography scans. Germline V lookup: CDR1 SGHTA, CDR2 FQGNSA. V was trimmed by 1 base and J by 5 bases, leaving 20 bases between them. This CDR3 comprises 17 residues. The data were obtained in a study of Graves' ophthalmopathy and Graves' hyperthyroidism. Amplification from RNA transcripts yielded the TCR beta CDR3 regions. An initial RT-PCR round employing HTBI primers preceded a second-round multiplex PCR. TCRdb reprocessed the multiplex PCR reads via MiXCR and lists one record per CDR3 protein. In the table there are about 400,000 distinct CDR3 sequences, approximately 20% of which are singletons.

The specimen sequenced was peripheral blood. The rearrangement uses TRBV7-2 and TRBJ2-5, with a weak D call TRBD2 (7 bases). The clonotype was recovered from a woman aged 18-29 years with Graves' ophthalmopathy. CDR3 protein: CASSLGVAGGGRETQYF. For the CDR3, the DNA is TGTGCCAGCAGCTTAGGGGTAGCTGGGGGGGGCCGGGAGACCCAGTACTTC.